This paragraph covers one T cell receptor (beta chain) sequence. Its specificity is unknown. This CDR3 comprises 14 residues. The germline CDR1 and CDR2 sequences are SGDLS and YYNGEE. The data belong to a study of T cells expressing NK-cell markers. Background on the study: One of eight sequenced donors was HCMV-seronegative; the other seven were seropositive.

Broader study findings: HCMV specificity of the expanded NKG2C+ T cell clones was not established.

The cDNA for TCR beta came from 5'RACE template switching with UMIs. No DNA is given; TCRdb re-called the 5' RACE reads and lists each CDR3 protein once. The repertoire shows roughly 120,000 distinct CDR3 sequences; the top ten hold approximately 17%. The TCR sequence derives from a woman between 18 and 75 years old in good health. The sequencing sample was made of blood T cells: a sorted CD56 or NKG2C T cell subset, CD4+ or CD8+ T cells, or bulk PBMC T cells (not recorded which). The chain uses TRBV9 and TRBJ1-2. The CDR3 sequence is CASSPPSYGGGYTF.